A selection of T cell receptor beta chains follows, all from one sample in a study of blood T cell repertoires in COVID-19. Using immunoSEQ multiplex PCR, the repertoire was profiled, and TCRdb retains in-frame clones only, with some absent. This table has 150,000 to 200,000 clones, approximately 83% appearing once. Sequencing was carried out using peripheral blood. The receptors come from a man aged 60 to 75 with acute or convalescent COVID-19. Each CDR3 is given with its conserved first and last residue. Each record gives: CDR3 DNA, CDR3 protein, CDR3 length, D gene, J gene, V gene. The D gene is left open where the match is weak.

TGTGCCAGCAGTGATGGACTAAGCAATCAGCCCCAGCATTTT | CASSDGLSNQPQHF | 14 | - | TRBJ1-5 | TRBV6-6
TGTGCCAGCGGTGGACAGTTCACAGATACGCAGTATTTT | CASGGQFTDTQYF | 13 | - | TRBJ2-3 | TRBV7-2
TGTGCCAGCCTAGAGAGGGAGGGTAGTCATGAGCAGTTCTTC | CASLEREGSHEQFF | 14 | TRBD2 | TRBJ2-1 | TRBV7-9
TGTGCCAGCAGCCCCGGGACAGGGAATCAGCCCCAGCATTTT | CASSPGTGNQPQHF | 14 | TRBD1 | TRBJ1-5 | TRBV7-8
TGTGCCAGTAGAACAGGGGTCAGGGGTCCCGGGGAGCTGTTTTTT | CASRTGVRGPGELFF | 15 | TRBD1 | TRBJ2-2 | TRBV28
TGTGCCAGCAGCCCCTTAATGAACACTGAAGCTTTCTTT | CASSPLMNTEAFF | 13 | - | TRBJ1-1 | TRBV7-9
TGTGCCAGCACCCAGACAGGGGGTGCCGGGGAGCTGTTTTTT | CASTQTGGAGELFF | 14 | TRBD1 | TRBJ2-2 | TRBV7-9
TGTGCCAGCAGCTTTAGGGGTCCGGACACTGAGCAGTTCTTC | CASSFRGPDTEQFF | 14 | - | TRBJ2-1 | TRBV7-3
TGTGCCTGGAAGGGGTCAGGGAACACCGGGGAGCTGTTTTTT | CAWKGSGNTGELFF | 14 | - | TRBJ2-2 | TRBV30
TGTGCCAGCAGCAAAAGGGGACAGGGCGGAGGCTGGGTCTACGAGCAGTACTTC | CASSKRGQGGGWVYEQYF | 18 | - | TRBJ2-7 | TRBV21-1